Given below is one T cell receptor beta chain in context. Its specificity is not known. Per germline, CDR1 SGHNT and CDR2 YYREEE (reference sequence). The CDR3 totals 16 residues. Trimming took 0 bases from V and 8 from J; bases not matched to a gene: 8. The sample belongs to a study of cytomegalovirus exposure and HLA in healthy donors. Overall study results and limits: The authors enumerated 150 to 200 TCR beta chains as linked to cytomegalovirus. Using the classifier, cytomegalovirus status was reportedly diagnosed with high specificity and sensitivity. Specificity of a few CMV-associated chains for CMV antigens was verified in vitro.

Sequencing was performed with immunoSEQ multiplex PCR; in TCRdb, only in-frame clones are kept and a portion is missing. The sample lists 300,000 to 350,000 clones, nearly 90% seen once, with approximately 0.95% in the top ten. The chain has TRBV5-4 and TRBJ2-1, with 10 nucleotides matching TRBD2. The sequence was obtained from a man in his thirties or forties in good health and CMV-seronegative. The material sequenced was PBMCs. CDR3 in amino acids: CASSLGAGGPLDEQFF. CDR3 in DNA: TGTGCCAGCAGCTTGGGAGCGGGGGGGCCTCTCGATGAGCAGTTCTTC. Using reference TRBV5-4 and TRBJ2-1 for the parts outside the CDR3, the full variable domain is ETGVTQSPTHLIKTRGQQVTLRCSSQSGHNTVSWYQQALGQGPQFIFQYYREEENGRGNFPPRFSGLQFPNYSSELNVNALELDDSALYLCASSLGAGGPLDEQFFGPGTRLTVL.